This T cell receptor (beta chain) came from a study of T cell changes during pregnancy in multiple sclerosis. Clones were sequenced by immunoSEQ multiplex PCR, and TCRdb holds only the in-frame ones, with some missing. This sample carries about 17,000 clones, approximately 88% of them seen once, and the ten largest clones take 15% to 20%. This CDR3 comprises 14 residues. CDR1 PRHDT and CDR2 FYEKMQ come from the germline V gene (reference sequence). This TCR came from a female donor in good health, enrolled as a control in a pregnancy study. The J gene is TRBJ2-5, the V gene TRBV13, with 11 bases lining up with TRBD2. The J call may be wrong; the DNA end is better matched by TRBJ2-7. This sample comprised CD8+ T cells from peripheral blood mononuclear cells, obtained in the third trimester of pregnancy. The CDR3 coding sequence is TGTGCCAGCAGCTCTAGCGGGGGGACCTACGAGCAGTACTTC. Its protein product is CASSSSGGTYEQYF.